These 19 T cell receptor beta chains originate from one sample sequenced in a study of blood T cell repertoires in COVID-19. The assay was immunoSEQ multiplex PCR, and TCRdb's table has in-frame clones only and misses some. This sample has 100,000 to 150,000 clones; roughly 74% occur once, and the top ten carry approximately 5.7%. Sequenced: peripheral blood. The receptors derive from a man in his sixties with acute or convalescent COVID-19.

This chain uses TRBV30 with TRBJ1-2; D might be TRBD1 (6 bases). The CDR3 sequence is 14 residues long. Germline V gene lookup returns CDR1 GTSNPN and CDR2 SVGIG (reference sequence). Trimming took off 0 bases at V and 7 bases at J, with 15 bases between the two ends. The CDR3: CAWSVPQLRGGYTF. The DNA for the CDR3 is TGTGCCTGGAGTGTACCCCAGCTCAGGGGTGGCTACACCTTC.

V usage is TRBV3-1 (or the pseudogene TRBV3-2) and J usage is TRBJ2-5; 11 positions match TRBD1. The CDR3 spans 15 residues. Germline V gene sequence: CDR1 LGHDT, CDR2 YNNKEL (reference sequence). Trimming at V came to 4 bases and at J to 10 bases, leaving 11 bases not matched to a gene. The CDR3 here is CASSLWTGGRGDQYF. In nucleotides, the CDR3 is TGTGCCAGCAGCCTTTGGACAGGGGGCAGGGGGGACCAGTACTTC.

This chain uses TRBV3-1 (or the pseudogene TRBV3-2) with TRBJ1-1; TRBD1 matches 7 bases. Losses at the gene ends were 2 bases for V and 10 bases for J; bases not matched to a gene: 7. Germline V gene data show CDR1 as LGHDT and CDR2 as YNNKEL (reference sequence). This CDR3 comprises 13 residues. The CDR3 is CASSQWQGVGAFF. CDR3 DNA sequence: TGTGCCAGCAGCCAATGGCAGGGGGTCGGAGCTTTCTTT.

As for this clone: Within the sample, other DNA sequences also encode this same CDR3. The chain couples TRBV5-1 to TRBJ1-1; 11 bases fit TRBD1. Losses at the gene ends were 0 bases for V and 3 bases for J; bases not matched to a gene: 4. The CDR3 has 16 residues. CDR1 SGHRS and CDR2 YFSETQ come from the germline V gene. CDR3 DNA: TGCGCCAGCAGCTTGGGGACAGGGGGCGCGTACACTGAAGCTTTCTTT. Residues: CASSLGTGGAYTEAFF.

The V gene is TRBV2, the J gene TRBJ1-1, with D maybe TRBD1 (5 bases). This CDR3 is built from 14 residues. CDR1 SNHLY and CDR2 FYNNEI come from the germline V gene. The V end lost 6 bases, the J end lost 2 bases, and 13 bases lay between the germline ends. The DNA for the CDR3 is TGTGCCAGCAGACCAAAGACAGCTAACACTGAAGCTTTCTTT. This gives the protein CASRPKTANTEAFF.

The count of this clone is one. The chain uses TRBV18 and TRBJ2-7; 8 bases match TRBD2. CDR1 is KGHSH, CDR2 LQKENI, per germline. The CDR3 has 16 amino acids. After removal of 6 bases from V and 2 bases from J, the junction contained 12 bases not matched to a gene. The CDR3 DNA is TGTGCCAGCTCCAGCGGCCCCCGGGGGGGTCCCTACGAGCAGTACTTC. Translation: CASSSGPRGGPYEQYF.

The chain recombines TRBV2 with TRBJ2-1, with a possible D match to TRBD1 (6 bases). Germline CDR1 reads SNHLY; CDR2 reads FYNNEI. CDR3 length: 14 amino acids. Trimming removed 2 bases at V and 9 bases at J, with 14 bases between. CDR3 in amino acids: CASSERGTHTEQFF. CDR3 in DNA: TGTGCCAGCAGTGAAAGGGGGACACATACTGAGCAGTTCTTC.

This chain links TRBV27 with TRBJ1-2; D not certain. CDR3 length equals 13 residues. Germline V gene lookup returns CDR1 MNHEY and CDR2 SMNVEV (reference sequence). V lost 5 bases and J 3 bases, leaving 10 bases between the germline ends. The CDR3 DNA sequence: TGTGCCAGCAGTCCGAGAGTTGACTATGGCTACACCTTC. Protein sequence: CASSPRVDYGYTF.

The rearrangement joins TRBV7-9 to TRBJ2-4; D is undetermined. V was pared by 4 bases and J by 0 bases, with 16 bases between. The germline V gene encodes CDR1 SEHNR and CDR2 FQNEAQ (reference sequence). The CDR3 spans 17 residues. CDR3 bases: TGTGCCAGCAGCTCCCTCGATGGCCTTGGAGCCAAAAACATTCAGTACTTC. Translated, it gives CASSSLDGLGAKNIQYF.

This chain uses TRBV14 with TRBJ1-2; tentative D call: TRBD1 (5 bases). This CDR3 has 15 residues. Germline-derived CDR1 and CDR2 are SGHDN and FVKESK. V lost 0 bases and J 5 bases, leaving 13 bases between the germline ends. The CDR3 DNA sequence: TGTGCCAGCAGCCAAGAGTGGGGTAGGGGATATGGCTACACCTTC. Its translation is CASSQEWGRGYGYTF.

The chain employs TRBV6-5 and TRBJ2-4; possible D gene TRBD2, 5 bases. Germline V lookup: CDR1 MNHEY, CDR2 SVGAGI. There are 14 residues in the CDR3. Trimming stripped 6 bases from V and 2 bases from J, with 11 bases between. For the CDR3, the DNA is TGTGCCAGCAGCGCCTCGGGGACCAAAAACATTCAGTACTTC. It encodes CASSASGTKNIQYF.

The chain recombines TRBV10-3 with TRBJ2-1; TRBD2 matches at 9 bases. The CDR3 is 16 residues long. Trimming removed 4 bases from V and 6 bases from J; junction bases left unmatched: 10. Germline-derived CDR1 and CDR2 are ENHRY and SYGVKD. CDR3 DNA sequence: TGTGCCATCAGTGGATTGGGGACTAGCCGGGGCAATGAGCAGTTCTTC. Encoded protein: CAISGLGTSRGNEQFF.

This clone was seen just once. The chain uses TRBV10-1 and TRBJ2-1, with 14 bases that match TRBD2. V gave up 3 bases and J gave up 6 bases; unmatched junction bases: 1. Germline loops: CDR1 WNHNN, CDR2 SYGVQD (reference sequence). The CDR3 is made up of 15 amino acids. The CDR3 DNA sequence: TGCGCCAGCAGTGACGGGACTAGCGGGAGCAATGAGCAGTTCTTC. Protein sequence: CASSDGTSGSNEQFF.

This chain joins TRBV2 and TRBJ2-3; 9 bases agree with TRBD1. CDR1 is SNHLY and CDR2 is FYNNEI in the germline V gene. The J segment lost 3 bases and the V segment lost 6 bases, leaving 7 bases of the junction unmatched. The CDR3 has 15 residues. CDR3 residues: CASRPGQGFTDTQYF. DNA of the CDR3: TGTGCCAGCAGGCCGGGACAGGGATTTACAGATACGCAGTATTTT.

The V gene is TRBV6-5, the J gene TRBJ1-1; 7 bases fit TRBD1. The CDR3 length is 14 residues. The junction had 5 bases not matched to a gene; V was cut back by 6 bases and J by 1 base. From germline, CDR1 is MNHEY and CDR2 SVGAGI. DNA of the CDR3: TGTGCCAGCAGATGGGGACAGCGGAACACTGAAGCTTTCTTT. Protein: CASRWGQRNTEAFF.

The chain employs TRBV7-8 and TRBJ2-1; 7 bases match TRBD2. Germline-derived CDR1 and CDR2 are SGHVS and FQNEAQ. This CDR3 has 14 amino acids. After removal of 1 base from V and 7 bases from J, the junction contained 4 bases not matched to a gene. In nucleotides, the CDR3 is TGTGCCAGCAGCTTAGGACTAGCTAGGAATGAGCAGTTCTTC. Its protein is CASSLGLARNEQFF.

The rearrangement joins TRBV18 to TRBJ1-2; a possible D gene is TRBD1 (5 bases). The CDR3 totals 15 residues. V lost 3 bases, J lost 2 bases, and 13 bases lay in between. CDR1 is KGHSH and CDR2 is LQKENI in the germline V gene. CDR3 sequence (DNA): TGTGCCAGCTCACCTTACTCGGGGGACAACTATGGCTACACCTTC. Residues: CASSPYSGDNYGYTF.

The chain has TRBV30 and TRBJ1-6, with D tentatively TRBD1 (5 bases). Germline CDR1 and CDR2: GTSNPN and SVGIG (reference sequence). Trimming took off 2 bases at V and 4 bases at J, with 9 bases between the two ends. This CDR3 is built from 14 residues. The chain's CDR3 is CAWSMTAYNSPLHF. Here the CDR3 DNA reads TGTGCCTGGAGTATGACAGCGTATAATTCACCCCTCCACTTT.

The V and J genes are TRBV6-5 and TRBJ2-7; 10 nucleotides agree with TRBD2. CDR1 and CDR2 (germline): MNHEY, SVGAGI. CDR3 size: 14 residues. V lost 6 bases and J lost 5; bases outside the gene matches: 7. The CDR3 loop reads CASSLTSGYHEQYF. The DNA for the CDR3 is TGTGCCAGCAGCCTGACTAGCGGGTACCACGAGCAGTACTTC.